This is a list of T cell receptor beta chains from one sample in a study of blood T cells in healthy people across ages. TCRdb analysed the 5' RACE reads with MiXCR anew, one entry per CDR3 protein. The data contain 700,000 to 1,000,000 distinct CDR3 sequences, under 45% of them singletons. The sequencing input was blood. The receptors here all came from a man aged 55 to 69 in good health. The CDR3 runs from the conserved cysteine through the conserved F or W. The D gene is left open where the match is weak. Not all rows give a size; the values are once, few, many and, for expanded clones, a class.

size	V	D	J	DNA	CDR3
NA	TRBV7-2	TRBD2	TRBJ2-6	TGTGCCAGCAGCTTTAGGACTAGCGGGGGTTCTGGGGCCAACGTCCTGACTTTC	CASSFRTSGGSGANVLTF
few	TRBV7-9	NA	TRBJ1-4	TGTGCCAGCAGCTTAGATCCGGGGCTGAATGAAAAACTGTTTTTT	CASSLDPGLNEKLFF
few	TRBV20-1	NA	TRBJ1-2	TGCAGTGCTCCAAAGACCCTCGCCCTTTTGGATGGCTACACCTTC	CSAPKTLALLDGYTF
few	TRBV11-3	NA	TRBJ2-7	TGTGCCAGCAGCTTAGGGGGGGTCGTGTCCTACGAGCAGTACTTC	CASSLGGVVSYEQYF
many	TRBV9	NA	TRBJ2-3	TGTGCCAGCAGCCCAGCCCAGGATACGCAGTATTTT	CASSPAQDTQYF
NA	TRBV9	TRBD1	TRBJ1-2	TGTGCCAGCAGCTGGGGACAGGGGGCGGACTATGGCTACACCTTC	CASSWGQGADYGYTF
once	TRBV28	NA	TRBJ2-3	TGTGCCAGCAGCCCTGAATCCCCGACGGCAGATACGCAGTATTTT	CASSPESPTADTQYF
NA	TRBV5-1	NA	TRBJ2-6	TGCGCCAGCAGCTTTACAGGGAACTCTGGGGCCAACGTCCTGACTTTC	CASSFTGNSGANVLTF
NA	TRBV27	NA	TRBJ2-3	TGTGCCAGCAGTTTAGTGACAGGACACACAGATACGCAGTATTTT	CASSLVTGHTDTQYF
NA	TRBV12-3/TRBV12-4	NA	TRBJ1-4	TGTGCCAGCACTCAGACCGAGGCAACTAATGAAAAACTGTTTTTT	CASTQTEATNEKLFF
NA	TRBV20-1	TRBD2	TRBJ2-4	TGCAGTGCTAGAGATCCGGGACTAGACGGTGTTAGGAAAAACATTCAGTACTTC	CSARDPGLDGVRKNIQYF
NA	TRBV7-2	NA	TRBJ1-1	TGTGCCAGCAGCGTCAGGGGTATCGGCACTGAAGCTTTCTTT	CASSVRGIGTEAFF
few	TRBV20-1	NA	TRBJ2-1	TGCAGTGCTGGACGGGGGTGGAATGAGCAGTTCTTC	CSAGRGWNEQFF
NA	TRBV4-2	TRBD2	TRBJ2-4	TGTGCCAGCAGCCAAATAAGCGGGAGTGCCAAAAACATTCAGTACTTC	CASSQISGSAKNIQYF
few	TRBV2	TRBD1	TRBJ1-4	TGTGCCAGCAGCCAGACAGGGTCTGAAAAACTGTTTTTT	CASSQTGSEKLFF
NA	TRBV7-2	TRBD2	TRBJ2-3	TGTGCCAGCACCCGGAGGGCTAGCGGGGGGGCCGTCACAGATACGCAGTATTTT	CASTRRASGGAVTDTQYF
few	TRBV10-3	NA	TRBJ1-1	TGTGCCATCAGCAGGGATTGGGGCACTGAAGCTTTCTTT	CAISRDWGTEAFF
NA	TRBV10-3	NA	TRBJ1-6	TGTGCCATCAGTGAGTCCAACTCCCCGAGCTCCTATAATTCACCCCTCCACTTT	CAISESNSPSSYNSPLHF
few	TRBV2	NA	TRBJ2-7	TGTGCCAGCAGTGATGCGTACGAGCAGTACTTC	CASSDAYEQYF
many	TRBV15	NA	TRBJ2-7	TGTGCCACCAGCAGAGATCGGGGGTACGAGCAGTACTTC	CATSRDRGYEQYF
NA	TRBV7-8	NA	TRBJ2-7	TGTGCCAGCAGCTTAAAGAAGGGAAACTACGAGCAGTACTTC	CASSLKKGNYEQYF
few	TRBV10-3	TRBD2	TRBJ2-5	TGTGCCATCAGAAGGACTAGCGGGGGCGAAGAGACCCAGTACTTC	CAIRRTSGGEETQYF
NA	TRBV5-1	NA	TRBJ2-5	TGCGCCAGCAGGGAGCTGAGTGGGGGGCCACAAGAGACCCAGTACTTC	CASRELSGGPQETQYF
NA	TRBV18	NA	TRBJ2-7	TGTGCCAGCTCACCGGCGAAAGGGCTTACCTACGAGCAGTACTTC	CASSPAKGLTYEQYF
many	TRBV12-3/TRBV12-4	TRBD2	TRBJ2-5	TGTGCCAGCAGTCTTAGCGGGGGGTACCAAGAGACCCAGTACTTC	CASSLSGGYQETQYF
NA	TRBV6-2/TRBV6-3	TRBD2	TRBJ2-1	TGTGCCAGCAGTTACTCCTTAGCGGGGTCCTACAATGAGCAGTTCTTC	CASSYSLAGSYNEQFF
NA	TRBV12-3/TRBV12-4	NA	TRBJ2-3	TGTGCCAGCAGCCCCAGCTTCGGGACTCAACGCGACGGTACGCAGTATTTT	CASSPSFGTQRDGTQYF
NA	TRBV4-3	TRBD1	TRBJ2-7	TGCGCCAGCAGCCAAGGGGTCCCCCGACAGGGAGTCTCCTACAAGCAGTACTTC	CASSQGVPRQGVSYKQYF
few	TRBV3-1	NA	TRBJ2-2	TGTGCCAGCAGCCCCCCCTATCCAGGCGGGGAGCTGTTTTTT	CASSPPYPGGELFF
NA	TRBV11-2	NA	TRBJ2-6	TGTGCCAGCAGCTTACAACCCGCCGGCGGGGCCAACGTCCTGACTTTC	CASSLQPAGGANVLTF
NA	TRBV5-1	TRBD1	TRBJ2-2	TGCGCCAGCAGCTTCAGGGGACAGGCCGACACCGGGGAGCTGTTTTTT	CASSFRGQADTGELFF
NA	TRBV18	TRBD1	TRBJ1-6	TGTGCCAGCTCAGCTAAACAGGGGGCCGACTCACCCCTCCACTTT	CASSAKQGADSPLHF
once	TRBV6-6	NA	TRBJ1-5	TGTGCCAGCAGTTTAGATACAGTTAGCAATCAGCCCCAGCATTTT	CASSLDTVSNQPQHF
NA	TRBV7-2	TRBD2	TRBJ2-1	TGTGCCAGCAGCTTGGTTACTAGCGGGGTAAATGAGCAGTTCTTC	CASSLVTSGVNEQFF
NA	TRBV5-6	NA	TRBJ2-3	TGTGCCAGCAGCTTGATTCAGCCCACAGATACGCAGTATTTT	CASSLIQPTDTQYF
NA	TRBV6-1	TRBD1	TRBJ1-6	TGTGCCAGCAGTGAAGCCGGAATAAACAGGGGCGCCACCTATAATTCACCCCTCCACTTT	CASSEAGINRGATYNSPLHF
NA	TRBV27	NA	TRBJ2-7	TGTGCCAGCAGTTGTAGGGGCTCCTACGAGCAGTACTTC	CASSCRGSYEQYF
NA	TRBV20-1	TRBD1	TRBJ1-6	TGCAGTGCTATTCGGGACAGGAGGGCGTCCTATAATTCACCCCTCCACTTT	CSAIRDRRASYNSPLHF
NA	TRBV2	NA	TRBJ2-3	TGTGCCAGCAGCCATGCTAAATCCCCTGGGAGGCGGACAGATACGCAGTATTTT	CASSHAKSPGRRTDTQYF